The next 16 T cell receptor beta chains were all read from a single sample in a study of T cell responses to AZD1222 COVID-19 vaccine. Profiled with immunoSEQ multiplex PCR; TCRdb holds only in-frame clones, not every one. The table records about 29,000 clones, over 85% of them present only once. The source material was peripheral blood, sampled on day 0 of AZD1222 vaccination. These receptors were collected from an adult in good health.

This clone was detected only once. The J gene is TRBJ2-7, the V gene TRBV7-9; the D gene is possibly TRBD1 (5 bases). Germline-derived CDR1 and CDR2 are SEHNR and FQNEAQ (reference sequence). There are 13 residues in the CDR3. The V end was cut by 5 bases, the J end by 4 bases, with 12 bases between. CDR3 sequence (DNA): TGTGCCAGCAGCCCAGGGAACCTATACGAGCAGTACTTC. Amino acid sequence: CASSPGNLYEQYF. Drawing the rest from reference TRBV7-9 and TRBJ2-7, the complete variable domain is DTGVSQNPRHKITKRGQNVTFRCDPISEHNRLYWYRQTLGQGPEFLTYFQNEAQLEKSRLLSDRFSAERPKGSFSTLEIQRTEQGDSAMYLCASSPGNLYEQYFGPGTRLTVT.

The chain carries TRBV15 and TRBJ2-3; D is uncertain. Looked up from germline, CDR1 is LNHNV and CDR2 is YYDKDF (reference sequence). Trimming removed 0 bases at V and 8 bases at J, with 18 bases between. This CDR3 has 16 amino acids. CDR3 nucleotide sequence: TGTGCCACCAGCAGAGACTCTCCACGGTCTGCGAGTACGCAGTATTTT. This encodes CATSRDSPRSASTQYF.

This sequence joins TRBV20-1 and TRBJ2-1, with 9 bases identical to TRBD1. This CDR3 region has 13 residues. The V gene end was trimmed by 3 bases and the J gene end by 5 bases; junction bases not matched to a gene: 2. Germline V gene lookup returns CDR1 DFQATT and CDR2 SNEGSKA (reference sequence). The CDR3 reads CSASGDRDNEQFF. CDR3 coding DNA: TGCAGTGCTAGTGGGGACAGGGACAATGAGCAGTTCTTC.

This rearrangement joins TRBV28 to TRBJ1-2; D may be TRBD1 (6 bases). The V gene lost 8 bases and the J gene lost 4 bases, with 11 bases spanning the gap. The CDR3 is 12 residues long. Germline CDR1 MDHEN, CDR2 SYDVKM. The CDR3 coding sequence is TGTGCCAGCTCTACAGGGATCTATGGCTACACCTTC. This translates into CASSTGIYGYTF.

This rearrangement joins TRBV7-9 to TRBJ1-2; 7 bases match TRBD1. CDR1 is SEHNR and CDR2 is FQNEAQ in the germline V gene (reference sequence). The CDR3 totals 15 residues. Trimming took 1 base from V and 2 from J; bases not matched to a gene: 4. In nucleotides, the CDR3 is TGTGCCAGCAGCTTAGTGCCCAGGGGGAACTATGGCTACACCTTC. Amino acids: CASSLVPRGNYGYTF.

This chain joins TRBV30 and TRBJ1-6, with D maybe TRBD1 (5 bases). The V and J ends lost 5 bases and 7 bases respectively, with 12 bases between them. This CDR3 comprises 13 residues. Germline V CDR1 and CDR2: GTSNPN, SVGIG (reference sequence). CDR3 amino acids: CAWVGQPNSPLHF. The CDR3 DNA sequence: TGTGCCTGGGTAGGACAACCAAATTCACCCCTCCACTTT.

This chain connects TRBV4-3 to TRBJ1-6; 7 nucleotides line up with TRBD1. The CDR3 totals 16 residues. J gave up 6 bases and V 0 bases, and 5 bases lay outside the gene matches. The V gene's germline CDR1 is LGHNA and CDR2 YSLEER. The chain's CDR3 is CASSQDRQGPNSPLHF. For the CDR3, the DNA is TGCGCCAGCAGCCAAGATCGACAGGGACCTAATTCACCCCTCCACTTT.

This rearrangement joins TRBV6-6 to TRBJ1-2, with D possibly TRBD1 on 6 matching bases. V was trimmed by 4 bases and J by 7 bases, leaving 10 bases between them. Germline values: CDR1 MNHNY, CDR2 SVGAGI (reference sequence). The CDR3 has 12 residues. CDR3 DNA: TGTGCCAGCAGTTCGGACAGTCGTGGCTACACCTTC. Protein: CASSSDSRGYTF.

CDR3: CATSQGAGKPQHF. In DNA, the CDR3 is TGTGCCACCAGTCAAGGGGCTGGCAAGCCCCAGCATTTT. The V call is TRBV24-1, the J call TRBJ1-5; D may be TRBD1 (5 bases). CDR3 length equals 13 residues. V lost 6 bases and J 8 bases, leaving 13 bases between the germline ends. CDR1 is KGHDR, CDR2 SFDVKD, per germline.

In DNA, the CDR3 is TGTGCCAGCAGTGCAGGGACGGGAAACACCATATATTTT. This codes for CASSAGTGNTIYF. This sequence joins TRBV28 and TRBJ1-3; TRBD1 is a possible D gene (5 bases). CDR3 length: 13 residues. The germline V gene encodes CDR1 MDHEN and CDR2 SYDVKM. Trimming left V 5 bases short and J 4 bases short, with 9 bases between.

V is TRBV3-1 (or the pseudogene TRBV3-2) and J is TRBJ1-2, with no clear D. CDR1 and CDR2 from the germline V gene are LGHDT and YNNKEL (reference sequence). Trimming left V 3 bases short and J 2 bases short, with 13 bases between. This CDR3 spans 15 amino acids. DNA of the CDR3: TGTGCCAGCAGCCACCCGACGAAGGGCAACTATGGCTACACCTTC. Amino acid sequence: CASSHPTKGNYGYTF.

The CDR3 DNA reads TGCGCCAGCAGCCCACCTGAAGGGGACAGAGCCTACGAGCAGTACTTC. The encoded protein is CASSPPEGDRAYEQYF. The chain has TRBV4-1 and TRBJ2-7, with 7 bases fitting TRBD1. This CDR3 has 16 amino acids. With 4 bases clipped from V and 2 bases from J, the junction kept 11 bases outside the gene matches. Germline values: CDR1 MGHRA, CDR2 YSYEKL.

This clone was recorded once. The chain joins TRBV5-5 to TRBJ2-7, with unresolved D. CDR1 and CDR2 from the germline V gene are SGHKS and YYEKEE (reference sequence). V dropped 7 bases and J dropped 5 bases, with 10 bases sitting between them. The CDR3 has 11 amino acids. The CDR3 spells CASLRVHEQYF. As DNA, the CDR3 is TGTGCCAGCCTCCGGGTCCACGAGCAGTACTTC.

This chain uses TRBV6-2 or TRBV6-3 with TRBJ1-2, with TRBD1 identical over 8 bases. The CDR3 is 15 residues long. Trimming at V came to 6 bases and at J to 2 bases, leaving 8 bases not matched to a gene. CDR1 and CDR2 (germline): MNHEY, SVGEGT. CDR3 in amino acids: CASSARQGRNYGYTF. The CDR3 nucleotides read TGTGCCAGCAGCGCACGACAGGGGCGGAACTATGGCTACACCTTC.

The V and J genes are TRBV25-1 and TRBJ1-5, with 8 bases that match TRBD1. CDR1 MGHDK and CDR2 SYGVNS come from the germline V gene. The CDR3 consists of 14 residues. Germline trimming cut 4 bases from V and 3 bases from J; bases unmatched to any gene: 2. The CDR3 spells CASSVTGANQPQHF. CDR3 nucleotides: TGTGCCAGCAGTGTGACAGGGGCCAATCAGCCCCAGCATTTT. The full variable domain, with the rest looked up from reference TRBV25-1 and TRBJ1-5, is EADIYQTPRYLVIGTGKKITLECSQTMGHDKMYWYQQDPGMELHLIHYSYGVNSTEKGDLSSESTVSRIRTEHFPLTLESARPSHTSQYLCASSVTGANQPQHFGDGTRLSIL.

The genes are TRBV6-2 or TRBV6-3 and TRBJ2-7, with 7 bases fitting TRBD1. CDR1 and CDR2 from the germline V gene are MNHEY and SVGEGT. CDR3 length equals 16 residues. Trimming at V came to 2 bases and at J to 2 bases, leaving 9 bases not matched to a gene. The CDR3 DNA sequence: TGTGCCAGCAGTTACAGGGGGCAGAGGCTTCCCTACGAGCAGTACTTC. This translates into CASSYRGQRLPYEQYF.